This T cell receptor (beta chain) was profiled in a study of long-term antiretroviral therapy in people with HIV. This clone was observed a handful of times. Survey level was the resolution at which the v3.0 immunoSEQ assay ran. Sequencing aimed to cover roughly 40,000-55,000 T-cell genomes per sample. The method was immunoSEQ multiplex PCR; TCRdb's version includes in-frame clones alone and lacks a portion of them. The table shows about 16,000 clones, with 88% occurring only once. About 1-11 million cryopreserved PBMC were held in samples before DNA extraction. The receptor comes from a woman aged 30 to 39 with HIV. The sample was unsorted PBMCs, taken more than 2.2 years before starting antiretroviral therapy.

CDR3 amino acids: CASSGLDRDHGYTF. The CDR3 bases are TGTGCCAGCAGCGGACTGGACAGGGACCATGGCTACACCTTC. J is TRBJ1-2 and V is TRBV9; TRBD1 agrees at 8 bases. V dropped 3 bases and J dropped 6; count of bases not matched to a gene: 7. This CDR3 has 14 amino acids. Germline V gives CDR1 SGDLS, CDR2 YYNGEE.